These 9 T cell receptor beta chains came from one sample sequenced in a study of HIV-infected patients and healthy controls. Alpha and beta constant-region primers primed reverse transcription of around 500 ng RNA. Using multiplexing indices, alpha and beta chain libraries were generated apart by chain-specific third strand synthesis. From the 5' RACE reads, TCRdb called clonotypes with MiXCR, one entry per CDR3 protein. The repertoire holds 7,500 to 10,000 distinct CDR3 sequences, approximately 8% seen once, with almost 35% in the top ten. All unsorted peripheral T cells were captured because whole blood was used without fractionation. The sequencing used blood, collected before antiretroviral therapy. These receptors were obtained from an adult with HIV infection. The donor label of this sample is uncertain.

This clonotype has at least ten counts. The rearrangement joins TRBV3-1 to TRBJ1-4, with a tentative D call TRBD1 (6 bases). Trimming stripped 4 bases from V and 5 bases from J, with 14 bases between. This CDR3 is 15 amino acids long. CDR1 is LGHDT, CDR2 YNNKEL, per germline (reference sequence). The DNA of the CDR3 is TGTGCCAGCAGCCGCCGGACAGTAAGGAATGAAAAACTGTTTTTT. It codes for CASSRRTVRNEKLFF.

This clonotype was observed at least ten times. The chain has TRBV7-2 and TRBJ1-5; no firm D call. Germline V gene data show CDR1 as SGHTA and CDR2 as FQGNSA. CDR3 length: 16 amino acids. Trimming removed 2 bases from V and 2 bases from J, with 13 bases in between. CDR3 DNA sequence: TGTGCCAGCAGCTTACGAGGCCAACCTGGCAATCAGCCCCAGCATTTT. Its protein product is CASSLRGQPGNQPQHF.

This chain joins TRBV20-1 and TRBJ2-2, with 11 bases matching TRBD2. The ends lost 6 bases at V and 4 bases at J; junction bases unmatched: 7. Germline loops: CDR1 DFQATT, CDR2 SNEGSKA (reference sequence). There are 15 residues in the CDR3. DNA for the CDR3: TGCAGTGCCCCCACTAGCGGGAGAGGCACCGGGGAGCTGTTTTTT. Encoded protein: CSAPTSGRGTGELFF.

This clonotype was observed many times. The chain uses TRBV19 and TRBJ1-1; D might be TRBD1 (5 bases). Germline values: CDR1 LNHDA, CDR2 SQIVND (reference sequence). Trimming cost V 5 bases and J 4 bases, with 14 bases left between them. The CDR3 totals 14 residues. The DNA for the CDR3 is TGTGCCAGTAGTCTAAGTGGGGGAATCACTGAAGCTTTCTTT. Translated: CASSLSGGITEAFF.

This clonotype has just one count. Written as DNA, the CDR3 is TGTGCCAGCACGTTCTCCGGGACAGGGTCAGATACGCAGTATTTT. Its protein product is CASTFSGTGSDTQYF. V usage is TRBV6-1 and J usage is TRBJ2-3, with 9 bases identical to TRBD1. The CDR3 totals 15 residues. The germline V gene has CDR1 MNHNS and CDR2 SASEGT. Trimming at V came to 7 bases and at J to 4 bases, leaving 9 bases not matched to a gene.

This clonotype has a handful of counts. The rearrangement joins TRBV5-4 to TRBJ2-3; maybe TRBD1 (5 bases). Trimming took off 5 bases at V and 2 bases at J, with 12 bases between the two ends. This CDR3 is 14 amino acids long. Germline values: CDR1 SGHNT, CDR2 YYREEE (reference sequence). CDR3 amino acids: CASRSDRATDTQYF. The CDR3 bases are TGTGCCAGCAGGTCCGACAGAGCCACAGATACGCAGTATTTT.

This clonotype was recorded many times. V usage is TRBV5-1 and J usage is TRBJ1-1; D remains ambiguous. CDR1 and CDR2 from the germline V gene are SGHRS and YFSETQ. This CDR3 contains 15 residues. V lost 0 bases to trimming and J lost 2 bases, with 11 bases between them. This CDR3 reads CASSLELASNTEAFF. CDR3 bases: TGCGCCAGCAGCTTGGAATTAGCGAGCAACACTGAAGCTTTCTTT.

This clonotype appeared many times. The chain couples TRBV19 to TRBJ1-1; weak D call: TRBD1 (5 bases). The germline V gene has CDR1 LNHDA and CDR2 SQIVND (reference sequence). This CDR3 is 12 amino acids long. With 8 bases removed from V and 3 bases from J, the gap between germline ends came to 10 bases. CDR3 nucleotide sequence: TGTGCCAGTGGAGGGGTGTACACTGAAGCTTTCTTT. The encoded protein is CASGGVYTEAFF.

This clonotype was seen repeatedly, ten times or more. This chain uses TRBV6-1 with TRBJ1-4; the D is unclear. CDR3 length: 16 residues. V lost 4 bases to trimming and J lost 12 bases, with 24 bases between them. Per the germline V gene, CDR1 is MNHNS and CDR2 is SASEGT. The CDR3 sequence is CASSANQGFSRKELFF. The CDR3 coding sequence is TGTGCCAGCAGTGCGAATCAAGGGTTCTCTAGGAAGGAACTGTTTTTT.